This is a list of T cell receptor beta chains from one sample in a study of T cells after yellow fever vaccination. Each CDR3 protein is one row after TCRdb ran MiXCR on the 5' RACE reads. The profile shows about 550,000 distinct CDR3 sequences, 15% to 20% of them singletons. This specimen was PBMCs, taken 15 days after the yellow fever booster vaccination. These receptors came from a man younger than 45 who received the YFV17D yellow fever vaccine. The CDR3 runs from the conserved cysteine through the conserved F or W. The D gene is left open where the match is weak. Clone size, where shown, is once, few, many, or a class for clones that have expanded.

CDR3 protein: CASSYQDGSYNEQFF
CDR3 DNA: TGTGCCAGCAGTTACCAGGACGGGTCCTACAATGAGCAGTTCTTC
D gene: -
J gene: TRBJ2-1
clone size: -
V gene: TRBV6-5

CDR3 protein: CASSQRTGWELFF
CDR3 DNA: TGTGCCAGCAGCCAGCGGACTGGTTGGGAGCTGTTTTTT
D gene: -
J gene: TRBJ2-2
clone size: -
V gene: TRBV7-2

CDR3 protein: CASSPWTGLNTGELFF
CDR3 DNA: TGTGCCAGCAGCCCTTGGACAGGGTTGAACACCGGGGAGCTGTTTTTT
D gene: TRBD1
J gene: TRBJ2-2
clone size: few
V gene: TRBV9

CDR3 protein: CASSRQGGGEQYF
CDR3 DNA: TGTGCCAGCAGCCGGCAGGGTGGTGGCGAGCAGTACTTC
D gene: -
J gene: TRBJ2-7
clone size: -
V gene: TRBV27

CDR3 protein: CATSETDSSSGANVLTF
CDR3 DNA: TGTGCCACCAGTGAGACCGACTCGTCCTCTGGGGCCAACGTCCTGACTTTC
D gene: -
J gene: TRBJ2-6
clone size: few
V gene: TRBV24-1

CDR3 protein: CSATSPRGYTQYF
CDR3 DNA: TGCAGTGCCACCAGTCCCCGGGGGTATACGCAGTATTTT
D gene: -
J gene: TRBJ2-3
clone size: -
V gene: TRBV20-1

CDR3 protein: CSVARDRVEETQYF
CDR3 DNA: TGCAGCGTAGCCAGGGACAGGGTGGAAGAGACCCAGTACTTC
D gene: TRBD1
J gene: TRBJ2-5
clone size: -
V gene: TRBV29-1

CDR3 protein: CASRGGASRRTQYF
CDR3 DNA: TGTGCCAGCAGAGGGGGAGCCTCGCGTCGTACGCAGTATTTT
D gene: -
J gene: TRBJ2-3
clone size: -
V gene: TRBV28

CDR3 protein: CASKRESGTYNEQFF
CDR3 DNA: TGCGCCAGCAAACGGGAGTCAGGTACCTACAATGAGCAGTTCTTC
D gene: -
J gene: TRBJ2-1
clone size: few
V gene: TRBV5-1

CDR3 protein: CASSGQITYEQYF
CDR3 DNA: TGCGCCAGCAGCGGACAGATTACCTACGAGCAGTACTTC
D gene: -
J gene: TRBJ2-7
clone size: few
V gene: TRBV5-1

CDR3 protein: CASSYGIADTDTQYF
CDR3 DNA: TGTGCCAGCAGTTACGGAATTGCGGACACAGATACGCAGTATTTT
D gene: -
J gene: TRBJ2-3
clone size: few
V gene: TRBV6-2/TRBV6-3

CDR3 protein: CASSLEAGVHEQYF
CDR3 DNA: TGTGCCAGCAGTTTAGAAGCGGGAGTCCACGAGCAGTACTTC
D gene: TRBD2
J gene: TRBJ2-7
clone size: few
V gene: TRBV12-3/TRBV12-4

CDR3 protein: CASSVDLQNTGELFF
CDR3 DNA: TGTGCCAGCAGCGTTGATCTACAGAACACCGGGGAGCTGTTTTTT
D gene: -
J gene: TRBJ2-2
clone size: -
V gene: TRBV9

CDR3 protein: CSASTMANEQFF
CDR3 DNA: TGCAGTGCTAGTACGATGGCCAATGAGCAGTTCTTC
D gene: -
J gene: TRBJ2-1
clone size: -
V gene: TRBV20-1

CDR3 protein: CSASSGGEVYEQYF
CDR3 DNA: TGCAGTGCTAGTTCAGGGGGAGAGGTTTACGAGCAGTACTTC
D gene: TRBD1
J gene: TRBJ2-7
clone size: -
V gene: TRBV20-1

CDR3 protein: CSARRTGGARQPQHF
CDR3 DNA: TGCAGTGCTAGAAGGACAGGGGGCGCGAGGCAGCCCCAGCATTTT
D gene: TRBD1
J gene: TRBJ1-5
clone size: -
V gene: TRBV20-1

CDR3 protein: CASSPQGASMNTEAFF
CDR3 DNA: TGTGCCAGCAGCCCACAGGGGGCTTCCATGAACACTGAAGCTTTCTTT
D gene: TRBD1
J gene: TRBJ1-1
clone size: -
V gene: TRBV3-1

CDR3 protein: CAISESKGQGRDGELFF
CDR3 DNA: TGTGCCATCAGTGAGTCGAAGGGACAGGGGCGAGACGGGGAGCTGTTTTTT
D gene: TRBD1
J gene: TRBJ2-2
clone size: few
V gene: TRBV10-3

CDR3 protein: CATSDSGGYTF
CDR3 DNA: TGTGCCACCAGTGATTCGGGGGGCTACACCTTC
D gene: -
J gene: TRBJ1-2
clone size: once
V gene: TRBV24-1

CDR3 protein: CASSQAPGTSGSAYNEQFF
CDR3 DNA: TGTGCCAGCAGCCAAGCCCCCGGGACTAGCGGGAGCGCCTACAATGAGCAGTTCTTC
D gene: TRBD2
J gene: TRBJ2-1
clone size: -
V gene: TRBV3-1

CDR3 protein: CASSFGAQPGYTF
CDR3 DNA: TGTGCCAGCAGTTTTGGGGCTCAGCCTGGCTACACCTTC
D gene: -
J gene: TRBJ1-2
clone size: few
V gene: TRBV28

CDR3 protein: CSARDLTSGSGAYEQYF
CDR3 DNA: TGCAGTGCTAGAGATCTTACTAGCGGGAGTGGGGCCTACGAGCAGTACTTC
D gene: TRBD2
J gene: TRBJ2-7
clone size: -
V gene: TRBV20-1

CDR3 protein: CASSWTGGDSPLHF
CDR3 DNA: TGTGCCAGCAGTTGGACAGGGGGCGATTCACCCCTCCACTTT
D gene: TRBD1
J gene: TRBJ1-6
clone size: -
V gene: TRBV28

CDR3 protein: CASSSARSGRAAYEQYF
CDR3 DNA: TGTGCCAGCAGTTCCGCTCGTAGCGGGAGGGCGGCCTACGAGCAGTACTTC
D gene: TRBD2
J gene: TRBJ2-7
clone size: -
V gene: TRBV6-5

CDR3 protein: CSATGIGYGEQYF
CDR3 DNA: TGCAGTGCTACCGGGATAGGGTACGGTGAGCAGTACTTC
D gene: -
J gene: TRBJ2-7
clone size: -
V gene: TRBV20-1

CDR3 protein: CASRSGRVDEQYF
CDR3 DNA: TGTGCCAGCCGTAGCGGGAGGGTCGACGAGCAGTACTTC
D gene: TRBD2
J gene: TRBJ2-7
clone size: many
V gene: TRBV12-3/TRBV12-4

CDR3 protein: CASSSLLAETDTQYF
CDR3 DNA: TGCGCCAGCAGCTCTTTACTAGCGGAGACAGATACGCAGTATTTT
D gene: TRBD2
J gene: TRBJ2-3
clone size: -
V gene: TRBV5-1